A selection of T cell receptor beta chains follows, all from one sample in a study of T cell repertoires in cytomegalovirus infection. TCRdb itself ran the reads through MiXCR, one entry per CDR3 protein. The top ten clones hold 12% of a sample with around 330,000 distinct CDR3 sequences, around a sixth of them seen once. The specimen sequenced was PBMCs. The receptor set was obtained from a human donor in good health (CMV status not recorded). Some clones in this sample may be carry-over from other donors' samples. The CDR3 runs from the conserved cysteine through the conserved F or W. A D gene is named only where the DNA matches it firmly. Clone size is stated in some rows and not others, as once, few, many or a class when expanded.

>TRBJ2-2|.|TRBV7-2|many
CASRRSRNTGELFF
TGTGCCAGCAGGCGTAGCCGGAACACCGGGGAGCTGTTTTTT
>TRBJ1-6|TRBD1|TRBV27|once
CASSLMAGGSPLHF
TGTGCCAGCAGTTTAATGGCAGGGGGTTCACCCCTCCACTTT
>TRBJ1-6|.|TRBV6-6|.
CASSYSRDNNSPLHF
TGTGCCAGCAGTTACTCACGGGACAACAATTCACCCCTCCACTTT
>TRBJ2-7|.|TRBV12-3/TRBV12-4|.
CASSFSQIYEQYF
TGTGCCAGCAGTTTCAGTCAGATCTACGAGCAGTACTTC
>TRBJ1-3|TRBD1|TRBV7-9|many
CASSPGQGTSGNTIYF
TGTGCCAGCAGCCCCGGACAGGGTACATCTGGAAACACCATATATTTT
>TRBJ2-3|TRBD2|TRBV6-2/TRBV6-3|.
CASNLAGLYDTQYF
TGTGCCAGCAATTTAGCGGGACTTTACGATACGCAGTATTTT
>TRBJ1-1|.|TRBV2|few
CASSEGRASQGRINTEAFF
TGTGCCAGCAGTGAAGGCAGGGCATCACAGGGCAGGATAAACACTGAAGCTTTCTTT
>TRBJ2-1|TRBD1|TRBV4-1|.
CASSQGRGGHYNEQFF
TGCGCCAGCAGCCAAGGGAGAGGGGGCCACTACAATGAGCAGTTCTTC
>TRBJ1-3|.|TRBV12-3/TRBV12-4|many
CASRPGRTASYEGNTIYF
TGTGCCAGCAGACCTGGGCGGACAGCGTCCTACGAAGGAAACACCATATATTTT
>TRBJ2-3|TRBD2|TRBV5-4|.
CASSVWTSGSTDTQYF
TGTGCCAGCAGCGTTTGGACTAGCGGAAGCACAGATACGCAGTATTTT
>TRBJ2-7|TRBD2|TRBV20-1|few
CSARMSSGASYEQYF
TGCAGTGCTAGGATGTCCAGCGGGGCCTCCTACGAGCAGTACTTC
>TRBJ2-7|.|TRBV20-1|.
CSAQSGTGGGWEQYF
TGCAGTGCCCAGAGCGGAACGGGGGGCGGCTGGGAGCAGTACTTC
>TRBJ1-1|.|TRBV5-4|.
CASSPLGGMNTEAFF
TGTGCCAGCAGCCCCCTGGGGGGAATGAACACTGAAGCTTTCTTT
>TRBJ1-5|TRBD1|TRBV12-3/TRBV12-4|many
CASRKQGASNQPQHF
TGTGCCAGCCGGAAACAGGGGGCAAGCAATCAGCCCCAGCATTTT
>TRBJ2-3|.|TRBV9|few
CASSVGAGSTDTQYF
TGTGCCAGCAGCGTTGGGGCGGGGAGCACAGATACGCAGTATTTT
>TRBJ1-1|.|TRBV7-3|many
CASSLGVSGKTEAFF
TGTGCCAGCAGCTTAGGAGTCTCGGGAAAGACTGAAGCTTTCTTT
>TRBJ1-1|.|TRBV7-6|.
CASSWTDSNTEAFF
TGTGCCAGCAGCTGGACAGATTCGAACACTGAAGCTTTCTTT
>TRBJ2-1|.|TRBV20-1|few
CSAGQVSPYNEQFF
TGCAGTGCTGGCCAGGTATCTCCCTACAATGAGCAGTTCTTC
>TRBJ1-4|.|TRBV7-9|many
CASSLGPRTRINEKLFF
TGTGCCAGCAGCTTAGGCCCCCGGACACGGATTAATGAAAAACTGTTTTTT
>TRBJ2-7|TRBD2|TRBV12-3/TRBV12-4|many
CASSLLAGIYYEQYF
TGTGCCAGCAGTTTGCTAGCGGGGATATACTACGAGCAGTACTTC
>TRBJ2-5|TRBD2|TRBV7-2|many
CASSLLGGEETQYF
TGTGCCAGCAGCTTATTGGGGGGGGAAGAGACCCAGTACTTC
>TRBJ1-6|TRBD1|TRBV7-2|many
CASSLGQGVGTPLHF
TGTGCCAGCAGCTTAGGACAGGGGGTTGGGACACCCCTCCACTTT
>TRBJ2-3|.|TRBV9|.
CASTPYAGSPDTQYF
TGTGCCAGCACCCCCTACGCGGGAAGTCCGGATACGCAGTATTTT
>TRBJ1-2|TRBD1|TRBV6-1|.
CASSARTGEIGYTF
TGTGCCAGCAGTGCCAGGACAGGGGAAATAGGCTACACCTTC
>TRBJ2-5|.|TRBV7-2|many
CASSSSPIEETQYF
TGTGCCAGCAGCTCCAGCCCGATCGAAGAGACCCAGTACTTC
>TRBJ2-5|TRBD2|TRBV7-2|many
CASSATSGGHQETQYF
TGTGCCAGCAGCGCGACTAGCGGGGGCCACCAAGAGACCCAGTACTTC
>TRBJ1-4|.|TRBV5-6|few
CASSLRRTPSTNEKLFF
TGTGCCAGCAGCCTAAGGCGGACACCTTCAACTAATGAAAAACTGTTTTTT
>TRBJ2-7|.|TRBV11-1|many
CASSLSEARYEQYF
TGTGCCAGCAGCTTATCGGAGGCGCGATACGAGCAGTACTTC
>TRBJ2-7|TRBD2|TRBV28|.
CATFAGDSMMGQYF
TGTGCCACGTTCGCGGGGGACTCAATGATGGGGCAGTACTTC
>TRBJ2-1|.|TRBV20-1|.
CSARDTKRNSYNEQFF
TGCAGTGCTAGAGATACGAAGCGGAACTCCTACAATGAGCAGTTCTTC
>TRBJ1-1|TRBD1|TRBV5-1|few
CASSRGQGTEAFF
TGCGCCAGCAGCCGTGGACAGGGCACTGAAGCTTTCTTT
>TRBJ2-2|.|TRBV6-6|.
CASSSDWLDGELFF
TGTGCCAGCAGTTCGGACTGGTTGGACGGGGAGCTGTTTTTT
>TRBJ1-6|TRBD1|TRBV6-5|.
CASSYSGTGGSSYNSPLHF
TGTGCCAGCAGTTACTCTGGGACAGGGGGCAGCTCCTATAATTCACCCCTCCACTTT
>TRBJ1-5|.|TRBV18|.
CASSPGISNQPQHF
TGTGCCAGCTCCCCCGGGATAAGCAATCAGCCCCAGCATTTT
>TRBJ1-4|.|TRBV7-6|once
CASSLRTGDNEKLFF
TGTGCCAGCAGCCTCCGGACGGGAGATAATGAAAAACTGTTTTTT
>TRBJ2-3|.|TRBV5-1|.
CASSSRASGTDTQYF
TGCGCCAGCAGCTCCCGGGCCTCAGGCACAGATACGCAGTATTTT
>TRBJ1-1|.|TRBV7-2|many
CASSLGAGLNTEAFF
TGTGCCAGCAGCTTAGGAGCGGGGTTGAACACTGAAGCTTTCTTT
>TRBJ1-2|.|TRBV2|few
CASRGTYASYGYTF
TGTGCCAGCAGGGGGACGTACGCCTCCTATGGCTACACCTTC
>TRBJ2-7|TRBD2|TRBV7-8|many
CASSLESSGGSYEQYF
TGTGCCAGCAGCTTAGAATCTAGCGGGGGCTCCTACGAGCAGTACTTC
>TRBJ2-5|TRBD1|TRBV7-2|many
CASRQGAAETQYF
TGTGCCAGCAGACAGGGGGCAGCGGAGACCCAGTACTTC
>TRBJ1-1|TRBD1|TRBV19|.
CASSMRTGDTEAFF
TGTGCCAGTAGTATGCGGACAGGGGACACTGAAGCTTTCTTT
>TRBJ1-5|TRBD1|TRBV7-9|.
CASIRPGQGTQPQHF
TGTGCCAGCATCCGGCCGGGACAGGGGACCCAGCCCCAGCATTTT